Here is one T cell receptor (beta chain) with its context. This record comes from a study of blood T cell repertoires in COVID-19. Study-wide background: Acute-phase and convalescent COVID-19 samples originated in the United States, Italy and Spain.

Study processing details: Nucleated cell counts were estimated from reference gene primer amplification. Some clones are missing from TCRdb's copy, which holds only in-frame ones; the method was immunoSEQ multiplex PCR. D and trimming come from the DNA, and the V and J calls and clone size come from that table. In the table there are roughly 40,000 clones, about 90% of which are singletons. This sequence originates from a man between 70 and 80 years old with acute or convalescent COVID-19. Sequencing was done on a sample of peripheral blood.

The CDR3 here is CASSIGTGNTDTQYF. The CDR3 nucleotides are TGTGCCAGCAGTATTGGGACAGGGAACACAGATACGCAGTATTTT. The rearrangement uses TRBV5-4 and TRBJ2-3; 9 bases are a match to TRBD1. Trimming at V came to 5 bases and at J to 2 bases, leaving 6 bases not matched to a gene. Germline CDR1 reads SGHNT; CDR2 reads YYREEE (reference sequence). The length of the CDR3 is 15 residues.